The present entry profiles one TCR beta chain with its context. This specimen comes from a study of blood T cells in healthy people across ages. Using a J-beta primer mix together with a sample-barcoded 5' primer, a second PCR was run for roughly 6 to 11 cycles. Using its own MiXCR run on the 5' RACE reads, TCRdb lists one record per CDR3 protein. The sample holds fewer than 700,000 distinct CDR3 sequences, approximately 40% seen once. This TCR was recovered from a man older than 75 in good health. The specimen sequenced was blood.

This chain's CDR3 is CSVTSQVQETQYF. DNA for the CDR3: TGCAGCGTCACCTCACAGGTTCAAGAGACCCAGTACTTC. The chain combines TRBV29-1 with TRBJ2-5; D possibly corresponds to TRBD1 (5 bases). V lost 6 bases and J 2 bases, leaving 13 bases between the germline ends. Germline V gives CDR1 SQVTM, CDR2 ANQGSEA. CDR3 length equals 13 residues.